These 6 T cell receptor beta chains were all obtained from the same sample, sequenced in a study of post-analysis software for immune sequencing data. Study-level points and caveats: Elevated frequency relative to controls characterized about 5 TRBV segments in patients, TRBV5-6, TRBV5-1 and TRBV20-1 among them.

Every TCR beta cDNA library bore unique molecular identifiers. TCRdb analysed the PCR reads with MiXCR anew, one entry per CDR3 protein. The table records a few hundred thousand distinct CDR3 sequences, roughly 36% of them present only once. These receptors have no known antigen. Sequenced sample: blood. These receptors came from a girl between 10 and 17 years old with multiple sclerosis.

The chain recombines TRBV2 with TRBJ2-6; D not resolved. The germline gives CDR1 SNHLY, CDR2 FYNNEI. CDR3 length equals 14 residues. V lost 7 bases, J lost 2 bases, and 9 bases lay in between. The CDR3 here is CASIGLTGANVLTF. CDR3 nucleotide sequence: TGTGCCAGCATTGGCTTAACTGGGGCCAACGTCCTGACTTTC.

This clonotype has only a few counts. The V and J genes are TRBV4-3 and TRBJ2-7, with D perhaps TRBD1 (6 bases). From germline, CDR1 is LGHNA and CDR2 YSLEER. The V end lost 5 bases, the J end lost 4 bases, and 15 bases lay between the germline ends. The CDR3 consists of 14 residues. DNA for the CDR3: TGCGCCAGCAGCGAAGGGCAGGGGCTTTACGAGCAGTACTTC. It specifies CASSEGQGLYEQYF.

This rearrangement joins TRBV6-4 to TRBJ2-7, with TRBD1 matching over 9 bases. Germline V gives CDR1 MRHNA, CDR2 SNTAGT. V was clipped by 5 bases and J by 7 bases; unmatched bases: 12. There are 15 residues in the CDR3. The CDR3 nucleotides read TGTGCCAGCAGTCCTACAGGGGGCGGATTGTCGGAGCAGTACTTC. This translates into CASSPTGGGLSEQYF.

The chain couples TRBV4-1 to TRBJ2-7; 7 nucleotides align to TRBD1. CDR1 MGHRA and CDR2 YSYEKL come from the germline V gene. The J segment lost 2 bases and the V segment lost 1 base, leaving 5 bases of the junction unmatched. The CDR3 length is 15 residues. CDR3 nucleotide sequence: TGCGCCAGCAGCCAAGGGGGGACAGTCACCTACGAGCAGTACTTC. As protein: CASSQGGTVTYEQYF.

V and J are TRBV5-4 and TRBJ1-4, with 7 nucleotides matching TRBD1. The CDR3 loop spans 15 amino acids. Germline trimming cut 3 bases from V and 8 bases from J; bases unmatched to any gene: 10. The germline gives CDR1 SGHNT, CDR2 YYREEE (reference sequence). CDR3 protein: CASSSGTEVQEKLFF. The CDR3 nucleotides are TGTGCCAGCAGCTCCGGGACAGAGGTTCAGGAAAAACTGTTTTTT.

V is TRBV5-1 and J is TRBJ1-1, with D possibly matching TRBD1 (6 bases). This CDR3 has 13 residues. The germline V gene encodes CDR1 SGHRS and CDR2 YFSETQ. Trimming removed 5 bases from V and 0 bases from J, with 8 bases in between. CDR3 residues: CASRDRMNTEAFF. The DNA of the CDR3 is TGCGCCAGCAGAGACAGGATGAACACTGAAGCTTTCTTT.